The present entry profiles one T cell receptor (beta chain) with its context. Its specificity is unknown. This record belongs to a study of shared clonotypes between healthy human individuals. Study information: Per donor, three plates held CD4 naive cells, three held CD4 memory, two held CD8 naive and one held CD8 memory.

The authors ran the assay at deep level. Assay used: immunoSEQ multiplex PCR; TCRdb lists only in-frame clones, some missing. Here the sample spans over a million clones, roughly 96% being singletons. Subsets obtained from CD4+ cells comprised CD45RA+ naive and CD45RA-negative memory cells. The study, taken as a whole, reports: Compared with memory subsets, naive subsets generally had larger estimated richness.

The specimen was naive CD4+ T cells sorted from blood. The subset: CD45RA+ positively selected. The receptor was isolated from a young man in good health.

Here the CDR3 DNA reads TGTGCCAGCAGCCGCGGGACTAGCGTAGGAGATACGCAGTATTTT. Translation gives CASSRGTSVGDTQYF. V and J are TRBV7-6 and TRBJ2-3; 10 bases match TRBD2. V shed 5 bases, J shed 5 bases, and the junction held 7 bases outside the gene matches. Germline CDR1 reads SGHVS; CDR2 reads FNYEAQ. This CDR3 spans 15 amino acids.